This T cell receptor beta chain was identified in a study of blood T cells in healthy people across ages. Next came a second PCR, run for roughly 6 to 11 cycles, which used a sample-barcoded 5' primer along with a J-beta primer mix. TCRdb called the 5' RACE reads again in MiXCR, with one record for every CDR3 protein. The sample holds about 580,000 distinct CDR3 sequences, around 48% seen once. This clonotype was counted a few times. Its target is not known. The germline V gene has CDR1 ENHRY and CDR2 SYGVKD. The CDR3 totals 12 residues. General study results and limits: Leaving the PBMCs unsorted stopped any conclusive comparison of naive versus antigen-experienced cells.

This sequence was found in an elderly man in good health. Source material: blood. V and J are TRBV10-3 and TRBJ2-4, with 7 bases matching TRBD2. The J call may be faulty, since TRBJ2-7 better matches the DNA end. The CDR3 reads CAIQGLDDEQYF. The CDR3 coding sequence is TGTGCCATCCAAGGACTAGACGACGAGCAGTACTTC.